This passage covers 4 T cell receptor beta chains from one sample sequenced in a study of T cell responses to AZD1222 COVID-19 vaccine. Profiling relied on immunoSEQ multiplex PCR, and the TCRdb table lists in-frame clones only, not all of them. This sample carries approximately 160,000 clones, 90% to 95% of them seen once, and the ten largest clones take 4.5% to 5.5%. The sequencing used peripheral blood, collected 28 days after the second AZD1222 dose. The receptors were gathered from an adult who received the AZD1222 COVID-19 vaccine.

The rearrangement joins TRBV7-9 to TRBJ1-2; TRBD1 matches 10 bases. Looked up from germline, CDR1 is SEHNR and CDR2 is FQNEAQ (reference sequence). This CDR3 region has 16 residues. The J segment lost 0 bases and the V segment lost 4 bases, leaving 5 bases of the junction unmatched. The CDR3 DNA reads TGTGCCAGCAGCTCCAACGACAGGGGGCCTAACTATGGCTACACCTTC. It specifies CASSSNDRGPNYGYTF.

The chain uses TRBV19 and TRBJ2-2; D possibly corresponds to TRBD1 (6 bases). Germline CDR1 reads LNHDA; CDR2 reads SQIVND (reference sequence). The length of the CDR3 is 15 residues. Trimming took 9 bases from V and 5 from J, leaving 19 bases between them. As DNA, the CDR3 is TGTGCCAGCCACCCCGGGGACATCGGGACCGGGGAGCTGTTTTTT. It yields the protein CASHPGDIGTGELFF.

The chain combines TRBV9 with TRBJ1-3; D is unresolved. This CDR3 spans 16 amino acids. Germline-derived CDR1 and CDR2 are SGDLS and YYNGEE. Trimming took off 0 bases at V and 4 bases at J, with 14 bases between the two ends. The DNA of the CDR3 is TGTGCCAGCAGCGTAGGGGGAGCTACGGTCGGAAACACCATATATTTT. Translated: CASSVGGATVGNTIYF.

The gene calls are TRBV7-9 and TRBJ2-1; 10 positions match TRBD2. Looked up from germline, CDR1 is SEHNR and CDR2 is FQNEAQ (reference sequence). V lost 1 base and J lost 12; bases outside the gene matches: 12. The CDR3 has 16 residues. CDR3 sequence reads: CASSLELAGPGGGQFF. CDR3 coding DNA: TGTGCCAGCAGCTTAGAACTAGCGGGACCGGGAGGGGGGCAGTTCTTC.